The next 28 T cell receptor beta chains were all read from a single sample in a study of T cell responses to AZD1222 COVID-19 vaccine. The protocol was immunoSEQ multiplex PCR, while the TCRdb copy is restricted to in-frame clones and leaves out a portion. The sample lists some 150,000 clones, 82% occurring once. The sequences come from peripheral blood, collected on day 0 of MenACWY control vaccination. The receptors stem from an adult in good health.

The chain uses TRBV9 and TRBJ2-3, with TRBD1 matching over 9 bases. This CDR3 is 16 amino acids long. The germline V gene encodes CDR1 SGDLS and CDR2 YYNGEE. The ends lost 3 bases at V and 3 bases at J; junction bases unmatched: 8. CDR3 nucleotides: TGTGCCAGCAGCGGACGGACAGGGGCGAGTACAGATACGCAGTATTTT. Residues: CASSGRTGASTDTQYF.

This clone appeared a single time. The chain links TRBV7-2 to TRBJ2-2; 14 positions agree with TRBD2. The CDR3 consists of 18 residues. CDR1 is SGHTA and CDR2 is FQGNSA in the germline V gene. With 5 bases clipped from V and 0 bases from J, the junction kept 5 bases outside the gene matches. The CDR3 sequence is CASSRGLAGASNTGELFF. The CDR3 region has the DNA TGTGCCAGCAGCCGGGGACTAGCGGGGGCCTCGAACACCGGGGAGCTGTTTTTT.

Here the CDR3 reads CASSLTGAQAGTQYF. DNA for the CDR3: TGCGCCAGCAGCTTAACAGGGGCCCAAGCCGGGACCCAGTACTTC. V usage is TRBV5-1 and J usage is TRBJ2-5, with TRBD1 matching over 7 bases. The CDR3 runs 15 residues. V lost 2 bases, J lost 7 bases, and 11 bases stayed unmatched. From germline, CDR1 is SGHRS and CDR2 YFSETQ.

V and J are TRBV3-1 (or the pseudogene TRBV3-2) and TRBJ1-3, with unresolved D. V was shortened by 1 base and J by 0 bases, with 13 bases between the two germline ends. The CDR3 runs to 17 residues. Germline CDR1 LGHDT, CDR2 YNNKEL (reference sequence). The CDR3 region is CASSQGAGLSSGNTIYF. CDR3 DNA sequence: TGTGCCAGCAGCCAAGGGGCAGGTTTGAGCTCTGGAAACACCATATATTTT.

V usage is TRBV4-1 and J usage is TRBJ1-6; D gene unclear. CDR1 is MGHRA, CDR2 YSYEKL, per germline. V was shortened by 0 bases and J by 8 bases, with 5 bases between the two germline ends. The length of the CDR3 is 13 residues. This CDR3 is CASSQDQDSPLHF. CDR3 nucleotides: TGCGCCAGCAGCCAAGATCAGGATTCACCCCTCCACTTT.

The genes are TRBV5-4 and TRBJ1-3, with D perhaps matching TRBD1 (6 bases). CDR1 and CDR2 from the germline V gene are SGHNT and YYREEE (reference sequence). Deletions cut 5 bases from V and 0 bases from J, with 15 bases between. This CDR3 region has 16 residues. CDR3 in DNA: TGTGCCAGCAGTCAGGGGCGCGCTGGCTCTGGAAACACCATATATTTT. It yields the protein CASSQGRAGSGNTIYF.

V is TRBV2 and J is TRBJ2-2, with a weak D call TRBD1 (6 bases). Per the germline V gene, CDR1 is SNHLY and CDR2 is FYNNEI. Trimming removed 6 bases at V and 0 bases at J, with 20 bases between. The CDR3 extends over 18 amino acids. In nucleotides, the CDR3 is TGTGCCAGCAGGCGCGCCCTGACAGGTCCCGCGAACACCGGGGAGCTGTTTTTT. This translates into CASRRALTGPANTGELFF.

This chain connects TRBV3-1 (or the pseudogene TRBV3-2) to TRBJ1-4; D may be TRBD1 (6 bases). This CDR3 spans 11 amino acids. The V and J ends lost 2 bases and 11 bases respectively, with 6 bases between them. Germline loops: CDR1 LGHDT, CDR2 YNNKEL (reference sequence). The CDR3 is CASSQTGKLFF. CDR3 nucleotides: TGTGCCAGCAGCCAAACAGGGAAACTGTTTTTT.

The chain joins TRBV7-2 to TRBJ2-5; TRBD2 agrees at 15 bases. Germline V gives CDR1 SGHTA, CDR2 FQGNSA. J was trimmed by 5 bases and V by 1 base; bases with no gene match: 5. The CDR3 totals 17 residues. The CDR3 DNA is TGTGCCAGCAGCTTAGTCACCGGACTAGCGGGGGGGGAGACCCAGTACTTC. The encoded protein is CASSLVTGLAGGETQYF.

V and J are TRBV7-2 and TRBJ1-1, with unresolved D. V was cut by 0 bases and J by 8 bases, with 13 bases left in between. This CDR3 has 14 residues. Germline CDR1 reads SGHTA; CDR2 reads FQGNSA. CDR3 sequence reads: CASSLAYSRGEAFF. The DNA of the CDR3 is TGTGCCAGCAGCTTAGCGTACAGCCGTGGAGAAGCTTTCTTT.

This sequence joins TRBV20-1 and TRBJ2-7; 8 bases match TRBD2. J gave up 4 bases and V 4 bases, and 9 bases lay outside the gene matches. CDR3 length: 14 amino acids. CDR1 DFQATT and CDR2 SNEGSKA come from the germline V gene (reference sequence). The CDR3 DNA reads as TGCAGTGCTAATGAGGCCGGGGGGGCATACGAGCAGTACGTC. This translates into CSANEAGGAYEQYV.

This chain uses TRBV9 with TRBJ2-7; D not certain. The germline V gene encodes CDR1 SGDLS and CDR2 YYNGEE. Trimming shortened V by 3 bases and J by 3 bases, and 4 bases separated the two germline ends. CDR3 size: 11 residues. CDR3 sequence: CASSASYEQYF. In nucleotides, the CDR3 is TGTGCCAGCAGCGCAAGCTACGAGCAGTACTTC.

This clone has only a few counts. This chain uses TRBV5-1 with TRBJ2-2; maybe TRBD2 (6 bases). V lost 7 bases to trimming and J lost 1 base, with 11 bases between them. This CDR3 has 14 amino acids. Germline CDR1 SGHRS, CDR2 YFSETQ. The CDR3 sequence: CASEIGGNTGELFF. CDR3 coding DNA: TGCGCCAGCGAGATCGGGGGGAACACCGGGGAGCTGTTTTTT.

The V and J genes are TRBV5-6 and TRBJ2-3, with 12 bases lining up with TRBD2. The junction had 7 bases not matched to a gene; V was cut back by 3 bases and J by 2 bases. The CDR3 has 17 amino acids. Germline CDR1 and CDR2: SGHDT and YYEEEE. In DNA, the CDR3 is TGTGCCAGCAGCTCCATGACTAGCGGGGGTCTCACAGATACGCAGTATTTT. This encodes CASSSMTSGGLTDTQYF.

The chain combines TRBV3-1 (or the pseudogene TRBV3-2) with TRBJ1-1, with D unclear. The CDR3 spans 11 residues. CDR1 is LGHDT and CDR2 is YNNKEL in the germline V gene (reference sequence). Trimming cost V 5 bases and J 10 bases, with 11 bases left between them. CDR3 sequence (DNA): TGTGCCAGCAGCGGACCTTGGGGAGCTTTCTTT. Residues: CASSGPWGAFF.

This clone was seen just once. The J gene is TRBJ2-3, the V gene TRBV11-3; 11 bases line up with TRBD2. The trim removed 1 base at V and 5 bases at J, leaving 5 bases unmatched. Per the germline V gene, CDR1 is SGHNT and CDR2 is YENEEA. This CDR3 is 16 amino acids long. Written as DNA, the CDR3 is TGTGCCAGCAGCTTAGTAGCGGGGGGGGCCGGAGATACGCAGTATTTT. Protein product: CASSLVAGGAGDTQYF.

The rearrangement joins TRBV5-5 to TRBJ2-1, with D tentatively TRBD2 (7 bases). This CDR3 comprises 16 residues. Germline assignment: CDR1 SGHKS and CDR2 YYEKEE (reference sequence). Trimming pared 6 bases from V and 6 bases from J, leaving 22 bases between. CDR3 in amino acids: CASNPGVASGGNEQFF. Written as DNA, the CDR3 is TGTGCCAGCAACCCAGGGGTGGCTAGCGGAGGCAATGAGCAGTTCTTC.

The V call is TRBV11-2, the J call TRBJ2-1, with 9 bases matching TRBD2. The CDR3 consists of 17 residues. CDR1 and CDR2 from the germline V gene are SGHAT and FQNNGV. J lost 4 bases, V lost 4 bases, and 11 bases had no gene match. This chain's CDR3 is CASSSLWRGGSYNEQFF. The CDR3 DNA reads TGTGCCAGCAGCTCCCTCTGGCGGGGGGGTTCGTACAATGAGCAGTTCTTC.

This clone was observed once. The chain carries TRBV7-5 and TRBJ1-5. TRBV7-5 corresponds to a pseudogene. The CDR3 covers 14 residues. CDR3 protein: CVRSREGRNMPQHF. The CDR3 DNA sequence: TGTGTCAGAAGCCGTGAGGGCCGGAATATGCCCCAGCATTTT.

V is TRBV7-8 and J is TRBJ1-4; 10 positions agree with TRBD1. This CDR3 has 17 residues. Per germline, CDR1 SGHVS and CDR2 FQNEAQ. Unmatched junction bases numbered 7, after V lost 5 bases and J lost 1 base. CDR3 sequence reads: CASSDKGQGVTNEKLFF. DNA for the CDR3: TGTGCCAGCAGCGATAAAGGACAGGGGGTAACTAATGAAAAACTGTTTTTT.

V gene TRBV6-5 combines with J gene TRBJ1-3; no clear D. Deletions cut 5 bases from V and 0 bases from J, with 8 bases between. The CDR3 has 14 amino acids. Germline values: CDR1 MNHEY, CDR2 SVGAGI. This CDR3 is CASSQRSSGNTIYF. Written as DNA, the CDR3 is TGTGCCAGCAGTCAGAGGAGCTCTGGAAACACCATATATTTT.

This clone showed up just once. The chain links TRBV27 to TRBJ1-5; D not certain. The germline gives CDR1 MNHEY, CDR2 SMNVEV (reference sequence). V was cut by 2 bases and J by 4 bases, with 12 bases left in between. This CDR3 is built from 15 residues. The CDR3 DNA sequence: TGTGCCAGCAGTTTAAGCCCTCGAGCGAATCAGCCCCAGCATTTT. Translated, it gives CASSLSPRANQPQHF.

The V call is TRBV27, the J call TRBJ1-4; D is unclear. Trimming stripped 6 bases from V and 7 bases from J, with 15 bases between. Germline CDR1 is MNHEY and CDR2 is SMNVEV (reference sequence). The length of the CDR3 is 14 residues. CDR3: CASSRTPWGEKLFF. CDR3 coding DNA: TGTGCCAGCAGCCGGACCCCCTGGGGTGAAAAACTGTTTTTT.

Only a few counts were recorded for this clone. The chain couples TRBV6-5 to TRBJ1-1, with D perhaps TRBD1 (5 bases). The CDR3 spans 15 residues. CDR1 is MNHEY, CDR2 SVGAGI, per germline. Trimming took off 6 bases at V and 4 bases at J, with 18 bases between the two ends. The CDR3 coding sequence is TGTGCCAGCAGCCCCCATGGAGCCGGGGCCACTGAAGCTTTCTTT. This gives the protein CASSPHGAGATEAFF.

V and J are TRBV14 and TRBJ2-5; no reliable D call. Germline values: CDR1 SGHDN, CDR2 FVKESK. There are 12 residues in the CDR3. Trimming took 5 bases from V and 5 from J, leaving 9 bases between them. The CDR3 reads CASSATVETQYF. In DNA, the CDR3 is TGTGCCAGCAGCGCGACTGTGGAGACCCAGTACTTC.

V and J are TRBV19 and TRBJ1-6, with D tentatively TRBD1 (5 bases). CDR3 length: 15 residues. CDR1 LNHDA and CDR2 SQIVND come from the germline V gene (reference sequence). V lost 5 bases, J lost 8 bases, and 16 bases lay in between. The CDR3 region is CASSVAPLQDSPLHF. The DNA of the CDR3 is TGTGCCAGTAGTGTGGCCCCGCTACAGGATTCACCCCTCCACTTT. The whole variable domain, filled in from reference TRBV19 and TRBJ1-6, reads DGGITQSPKYLFRKEGQNVTLSCEQNLNHDAMYWYRQDPGQGLRLIYYSQIVNDFQKGDIAEGYSVSREKKESFPLTVTSAQKNPTAFYLCASSVAPLQDSPLHFGNGTRLTVT.

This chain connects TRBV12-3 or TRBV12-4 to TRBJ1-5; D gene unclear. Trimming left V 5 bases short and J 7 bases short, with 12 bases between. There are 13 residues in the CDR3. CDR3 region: CASSPGGNQPQHF. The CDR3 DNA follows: TGTGCCAGCAGTCCCGGAGGGAACCAGCCCCAGCATTTT.

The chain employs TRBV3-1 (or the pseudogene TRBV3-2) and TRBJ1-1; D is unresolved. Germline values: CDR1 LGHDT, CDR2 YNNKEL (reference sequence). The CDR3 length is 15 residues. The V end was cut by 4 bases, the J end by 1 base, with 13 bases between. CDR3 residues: CASSPRNTRNTEAFF. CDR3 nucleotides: TGTGCCAGCAGCCCGAGGAACACCCGGAACACTGAAGCTTTCTTT.